A single sample gave rise to the 8 T cell receptor beta chains below, sequenced in a study of T cells expressing NK-cell markers (dated by TCRdb to 2019 to 2021). Libraries were prepared through 5' RACE. The sequencing machine was an Illumina HiSeq 2000. With the reads reprocessed by TCRdb, a single entry stands for each CDR3 protein sequence and no DNA is reported. The table of this sample itemizes some 500,000 distinct CDR3 sequences. About 1.5% of the sample is taken by the ten largest. The sample comprised blood T cells: a sorted CD56 or NKG2C T cell subset, CD4+ or CD8+ T cells, or bulk PBMC T cells (not recorded which). All receptors come from a woman in her 50s in good health. Donor details come from another sample of the same person, matched by shared clones.

CDR3 amino acids: CASSLARDTGELFF. The chain is built from TRBV7-9 and TRBJ2-2. The CDR3 length is 14 residues. Looked up from germline, CDR1 is SEHNR and CDR2 is FQNEAQ (reference sequence).

The rearrangement joins TRBV5-1 to TRBJ2-1; with no DNA, the TCRdb D assignment of TRBD2 cannot be verified. This CDR3 has 15 residues. Germline CDR1 and CDR2: SGHRS and YFSETQ. CDR3 residues: CASSSLPGLNNEQFF.

The V call is TRBV6-5, the J call TRBJ2-6; the TCRdb call, TRBD1, lacks DNA for checking. CDR3 length: 18 residues. Germline CDR1 is MNHEY and CDR2 is SVGAGI. The CDR3 sequence: CASSPLGQGSSGANVLTF.

This chain connects TRBV12-3 or TRBV12-4 to TRBJ1-1. CDR3 length equals 12 residues. The CDR3 sequence: CASSLVAAEAFF.

The J gene is TRBJ2-1, the V gene TRBV24-1; absent DNA, TCRdb's TRBD1 call cannot be checked. The CDR3 is made up of 16 amino acids. Germline loops: CDR1 KGHDR, CDR2 SFDVKD. The CDR3 spells CATSGRGTGPYNEQFF.

The chain uses TRBV5-1 and TRBJ2-5; the TRBD2 assignment by TCRdb is unverifiable without DNA. Looked up from germline, CDR1 is SGHRS and CDR2 is YFSETQ. This CDR3 is 17 amino acids long. The CDR3 loop is CASSLIGLGGRQETQYF.

V usage is TRBV5-1 and J usage is TRBJ1-5; checking the TCRdb D call of TRBD1 is not possible without DNA. The length of the CDR3 is 16 residues. Germline assignment: CDR1 SGHRS and CDR2 YFSETQ. This chain's CDR3 is CASSFQTGDSNQPQHF.

The V gene is TRBV5-1, the J gene TRBJ1-2; the TCRdb call, TRBD1, lacks DNA for checking. The CDR3 has 14 amino acids. Germline V gene sequence: CDR1 SGHRS, CDR2 YFSETQ. The CDR3 sequence: CASSLEMGGRGYTF.